These 20 T cell receptor beta chains originate from one sample sequenced in a study of T cell repertoires in cytomegalovirus infection. TCRdb re-derived calls from the reads in MiXCR, one entry per CDR3 protein. The repertoire holds roughly 500,000 distinct CDR3 sequences, under 55% seen once, with roughly two fifths in the top ten. For these receptors, no antigen is known. The sample in question was cultured PBMCs, obtained from culture after CMV antigen stimulation. The receptors were sampled from a human donor in good health (CMV status not recorded). Some clones in this sample may be carry-over from other donors' samples.

The chain couples TRBV6-5 to TRBJ2-1; D perhaps matches TRBD1 (6 bases). The CDR3 sequence is 14 residues long. Germline V gives CDR1 MNHEY, CDR2 SVGAGI. V dropped 0 bases and J dropped 3 bases, with 6 bases sitting between them. For the CDR3, the DNA is TGTGCCAGCAGTTACTCGACAGGCTACAATGAGCAGTTCTTC. Amino acids: CASSYSTGYNEQFF.

This clonotype was found once. The chain recombines TRBV10-3 with TRBJ2-3; 10 bases match TRBD1. V gave up 6 bases and J gave up 5 bases; unmatched junction bases: 5. The length of the CDR3 is 14 residues. The germline V gene has CDR1 ENHRY and CDR2 SYGVKD. CDR3 region: CAIRDRGPGDTQYF. CDR3 in DNA: TGTGCCATCAGAGACAGGGGGCCGGGAGATACGCAGTATTTT.

This chain uses TRBV15 with TRBJ1-4, with 10 positions matching TRBD1. The CDR3 is 16 residues long. The ends lost 5 bases at V and 9 bases at J; junction bases unmatched: 12. From germline, CDR1 is LNHNV and CDR2 YYDKDF (reference sequence). CDR3 nucleotides: TGTGCCACCAGCTCCCGTATCCGGGACAGGGGACAAAAACTGTTTTTT. Amino acid sequence: CATSSRIRDRGQKLFF. Using reference TRBV15 and TRBJ1-4 for the parts outside the CDR3, the full variable domain is DAMVIQNPRYQVTQFGKPVTLSCSQTLNHNVMYWYQQKSSQAPKLLFHYYDKDFNNEADTPDNFQSRRPNTSFCFLDIRSPGLGDTAMYLCATSSRIRDRGQKLFFGSGTQLSVL.

This clonotype turned up a few times. This chain uses TRBV11-2 with TRBJ2-1; 9 nucleotides match TRBD2. The germline CDR1 and CDR2 sequences are SGHAT and FQNNGV. The V segment lost 6 bases and the J segment 0 bases; nucleotides outside the gene matches: 12. This CDR3 has 18 amino acids. The CDR3 coding sequence is TGTGCCAGCAGTATGAGCGGGGGGTCGCTTAGCTCCTACAATGAGCAGTTCTTC. Amino acids: CASSMSGGSLSSYNEQFF.

The chain has TRBV11-2 and TRBJ2-3; 8 bases match TRBD2. Germline V gene data show CDR1 as SGHAT and CDR2 as FQNNGV. CDR3 length equals 15 residues. V shed 5 bases, J shed 0 bases, and the junction held 4 bases outside the gene matches. Written as DNA, the CDR3 is TGTGCCAGCAGCGGACGGGGGGGAAGCACAGATACGCAGTATTTT. Its translation is CASSGRGGSTDTQYF.

The V call is TRBV30, the J call TRBJ2-1; D is uncertain. Per the germline V gene, CDR1 is GTSNPN and CDR2 is SVGIG (reference sequence). The CDR3 totals 14 residues. Between the trimmed V and J ends, which lost 0 bases and 9 bases, there was a span of 15 bases. The CDR3 is CAWSVGSSAVEQFF. CDR3 in DNA: TGTGCCTGGAGTGTAGGCTCCTCAGCAGTTGAGCAGTTCTTC.

V and J are TRBV4-3 and TRBJ2-7, with D possibly TRBD1 on 6 matching bases. CDR3 length: 15 residues. Trimming shortened V by 1 base and J by 0 bases, and 10 bases separated the two germline ends. Germline V gene data show CDR1 as LGHNA and CDR2 as YSLEER. The CDR3 is CASSQAARGSYEQYF. The CDR3 DNA follows: TGCGCCAGCAGCCAAGCAGCCAGGGGCTCCTACGAGCAGTACTTC.

The rearrangement joins TRBV19 to TRBJ2-7; no clear D gene. V lost 6 bases, J lost 5 bases, and 11 bases lay in between. Germline lookup yields CDR1 LNHDA and CDR2 SQIVND (reference sequence). This CDR3 is 12 amino acids long. The CDR3 DNA reads TGTGCCAGTAGGGGCCGAGGAGACGAGCAGTACTTC. Its protein is CASRGRGDEQYF.

This clonotype was seen a handful of times. The chain joins TRBV4-2 to TRBJ2-5, with D possibly matching TRBD2 (5 bases). There are 14 residues in the CDR3. The V end lost 0 bases, the J end lost 5 bases, and 10 bases lay between the germline ends. Per germline, CDR1 LGHNA and CDR2 YNFKEQ. Written as DNA, the CDR3 is TGTGCCAGCAGCCAAGATCTCGGGGTGGAGACCCAGTACTTC. Residues: CASSQDLGVETQYF.

The chain combines TRBV6-5 with TRBJ1-5; unclear D gene. Trimming shortened V by 8 bases and J by 6 bases, and 14 bases separated the two germline ends. CDR1 is MNHEY and CDR2 is SVGAGI in the germline V gene. CDR3 length equals 13 residues. The CDR3 nucleotides are TGTGCCAGCCCCGGAGGGCTCGGTCAGCCCCAGCATTTT. It encodes CASPGGLGQPQHF.

A few counts support this clonotype. V usage is TRBV7-9 and J usage is TRBJ2-7; the D is unclear. This CDR3 has 14 amino acids. V gave up 1 base and J gave up 2 bases, with 9 bases separating them. Looked up from germline, CDR1 is SEHNR and CDR2 is FQNEAQ (reference sequence). The CDR3 coding sequence is TGTGCCAGCAGCTTAGATGCTGGGACCTACGAGCAGTACTTC. This gives the protein CASSLDAGTYEQYF.

The chain has TRBV19 and TRBJ2-2; 7 bases fit TRBD2. Germline trimming cut 3 bases from V and 4 bases from J; bases unmatched to any gene: 5. CDR1 and CDR2 from the germline V gene are LNHDA and SQIVND (reference sequence). There are 15 residues in the CDR3. CDR3 sequence reads: CASSIGIAGTGELFF. The CDR3 DNA reads TGTGCCAGTAGTATCGGAATAGCGGGCACCGGGGAGCTGTTTTTT.

The chain couples TRBV5-4 to TRBJ2-1, with TRBD2 identical over 14 bases. The CDR3 is 15 residues long. V shed 4 bases, J shed 5 bases, and the junction held 2 bases outside the gene matches. Looked up from germline, CDR1 is SGHNT and CDR2 is YYREEE (reference sequence). CDR3 amino acids: CASSRTSGRHNEQFF. In DNA form, the CDR3 reads TGTGCCAGCAGCCGGACTAGCGGGAGGCACAATGAGCAGTTCTTC.

The CDR3 region is CASSRGGGGEQYF. DNA for the CDR3: TGCGCCAGCAGCCGCGGGGGAGGCGGGGAGCAGTACTTC. V gene TRBV5-1 combines with J gene TRBJ2-7, with 7 bases fitting TRBD2. The CDR3 runs 13 residues. The V gene's germline CDR1 is SGHRS and CDR2 YFSETQ. Unmatched junction bases numbered 8, after V lost 4 bases and J lost 7 bases. Full variable domain (outside the CDR3, taken from reference TRBV5-1 and TRBJ2-7): KAGVTQTPRYLIKTRGQQVTLSCSPISGHRSVSWYQQTPGQGLQFLFEYFSETQRNKGNFPGRFSGRQFSNSRSEMNVSTLELGDSALYLCASSRGGGGEQYFGPGTRLTVT.

The V call is TRBV7-2, the J call TRBJ2-1, with 10 bases aligning to TRBD2. V shed 0 bases, J shed 4 bases, and the junction held 3 bases outside the gene matches. From germline, CDR1 is SGHTA and CDR2 FQGNSA. This CDR3 is built from 16 residues. CDR3 bases: TGTGCCAGCAGCTTAGCACCAGCGGGGGGGTACAATGAGCAGTTCTTC. It codes for CASSLAPAGGYNEQFF.

This chain joins TRBV7-2 and TRBJ2-3; D is possibly TRBD1 or TRBD2 (6 bases each). Germline V CDR1 and CDR2: SGHTA, FQGNSA. The CDR3 runs to 16 residues. Trimming removed 1 base at V and 6 bases at J, with 17 bases between. DNA for the CDR3: TGTGCCAGCAGCTTAGGGGGGCGGGGCCAAGGGGATACGCAGTATTTT. As protein: CASSLGGRGQGDTQYF.

This clonotype was seen more than once but under ten times. CDR3 amino acids: CASSEGQTNQPQHF. The CDR3 bases are TGTGCCAGCAGTGAGGGACAGACAAATCAGCCCCAGCATTTT. The chain has TRBV6-1 and TRBJ1-5; 7 positions match TRBD1. V lost 3 bases, J lost 4 bases, and 3 bases stayed unmatched. This CDR3 has 14 residues. Germline CDR1 is MNHNS and CDR2 is SASEGT.

This clonotype was seen a single time. The chain recombines TRBV27 with TRBJ2-7, with 9 bases aligning to TRBD1. The CDR3 extends over 16 amino acids. V lost 2 bases and J lost 5; bases outside the gene matches: 10. Germline lookup yields CDR1 MNHEY and CDR2 SMNVEV (reference sequence). The DNA of the CDR3 is TGTGCCAGCAGTTTACAATACTGGACAGGGGTTCACGAGCAGTACTTC. Amino acid sequence: CASSLQYWTGVHEQYF.

This chain joins TRBV7-8 and TRBJ2-7; TRBD2 aligns across 12 bases. This CDR3 comprises 15 residues. V was clipped by 5 bases and J by 7 bases; unmatched bases: 9. The germline CDR1 and CDR2 sequences are SGHVS and FQNEAQ. CDR3 nucleotide sequence: TGTGCCAGCAGCGATAAGCGACTAGCGGGGGAGGAGCAGTACTTC. Its protein product is CASSDKRLAGEEQYF.

The chain carries TRBV7-6 and TRBJ2-3; the D is unclear. The germline V gene has CDR1 SGHVS and CDR2 FNYEAQ. With 3 bases removed from V and 2 bases from J, the gap between germline ends came to 9 bases. The CDR3 consists of 14 residues. The CDR3 here is CASSFRRITDTQYF. The CDR3 nucleotides read TGTGCCAGCAGCTTTCGCAGGATCACAGATACGCAGTATTTT.